The clone carrying this T cell receptor (beta chain) was detected a few times. The antigen remains unidentified. The sample originates from a study of blood T cells in healthy people across ages. Overall study results and limits: Long-lived donors exceeded aged donors in naive CD4+ cells and diversity. The percentage of naive T cells correlated strongly with TCR beta diversity. For the donors, CMV status was unknown and possibly confounded expanded clonotype changes.

The CDR3 totals 17 residues. The junction had 18 bases not matched to a gene; V was cut back by 7 bases and J by 5 bases. The germline gives CDR1 MNHEY, CDR2 SVGEGT. Staff drew ten milliliters of peripheral blood from each donor. Using a J-beta primer mix together with a sample-barcoded 5' primer, a second PCR was run for roughly 7 to 12 cycles. One entry per CDR3 protein results from TCRdb running MiXCR on the 5' RACE reads. This sample has fewer than 2 million distinct CDR3 sequences; approximately 40% occur once, and the top ten carry 23%. This receptor was obtained from a human donor in good health. Material: blood. V is TRBV6-2 or TRBV6-3 and J is TRBJ2-5; the match to TRBD1 covers 8 bases. In DNA form, the CDR3 reads TGTGCCAGCAAGCCCTTGTGGGCCAGGGGGCGCGTCGAGACCCAGTACTTC. Translation gives CASKPLWARGRVETQYF.